The 2 T cell receptor beta chains below were found in one sample sequenced in a study of shared clonotypes between healthy human individuals. Sequenced by immunoSEQ multiplex PCR; TCRdb stores in-frame clones only, minus some. In the table there are around 550,000 clones, 85% to 95% of which are singletons. Positively selected for CCR7, the CD45RO-negative cells used as naive CD8 cells excluded terminally differentiated effector memory CD45RA+ cells. The sequencing input was naive CD8+ T cells sorted from blood. The receptors stem from a woman aged 25 to 39 in good health.

In this sample, this clone turned up once. The genes are TRBV6-5 and TRBJ2-7; 11 bases fit TRBD2. Trimming cost V 4 bases and J 3 bases; bases outside gene matches: 5. Germline values: CDR1 MNHEY, CDR2 SVGAGI. CDR3 length: 15 amino acids. The DNA for the CDR3 is TGTGCCAGCAGTTGGGGTACTAGCGGGAGCTACGAGCAGTACTTC. Amino acids: CASSWGTSGSYEQYF.

The J gene is TRBJ1-1, the V gene TRBV5-8; tentative D call: TRBD1 (5 bases). Trimming took off 0 bases at V and 5 bases at J, with 8 bases between the two ends. This CDR3 is 13 amino acids long. Germline lookup yields CDR1 SGHTS and CDR2 YDEGEE. The CDR3 spells CASSLGRATEAFF. The CDR3 DNA is TGTGCCAGCAGCTTGGGCAGGGCGACTGAAGCTTTCTTT.